This T cell receptor beta chain comes out of a study of OX40 agonist ivuxolimab in advanced cancers. Repertoires were generated with immunoSEQ multiplex PCR, while TCRdb's copy carries only in-frame clones and drops some. Of roughly 48,000 clones in the sample, about 80% were seen once. The germline V and J ends were trimmed by 5 bases and 3 bases, with 14 bases remaining between them. Germline V gene sequence: CDR1 SGHRS, CDR2 YFSETQ. This CDR3 region has 15 residues. Material: CD4+ or CD8+ T cells sorted from blood, obtained in a trial of the OX40 agonist ivuxolimab. This TCR came from an adult with an advanced solid tumor such as melanoma, head and neck, liver or kidney cancer. The J gene is TRBJ1-4, the V gene TRBV5-1; no definite D call. CDR3 DNA sequence: TGCGCCAGCAGACTCTCGTGGCGGCCTAATGAAAAACTGTTTTTT. It codes for CASRLSWRPNEKLFF.